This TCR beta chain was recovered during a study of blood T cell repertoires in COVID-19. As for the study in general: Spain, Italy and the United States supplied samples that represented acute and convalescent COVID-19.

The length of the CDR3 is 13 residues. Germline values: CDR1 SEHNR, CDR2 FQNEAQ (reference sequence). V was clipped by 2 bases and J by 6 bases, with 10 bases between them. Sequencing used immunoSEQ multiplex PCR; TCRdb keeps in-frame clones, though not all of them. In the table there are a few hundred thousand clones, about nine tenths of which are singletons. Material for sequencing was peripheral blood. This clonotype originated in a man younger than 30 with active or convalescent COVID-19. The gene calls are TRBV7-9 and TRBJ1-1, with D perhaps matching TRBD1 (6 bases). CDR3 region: CASSLTGIPEAFF. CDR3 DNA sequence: TGTGCCAGCAGCTTAACAGGGATCCCTGAAGCTTTCTTT.